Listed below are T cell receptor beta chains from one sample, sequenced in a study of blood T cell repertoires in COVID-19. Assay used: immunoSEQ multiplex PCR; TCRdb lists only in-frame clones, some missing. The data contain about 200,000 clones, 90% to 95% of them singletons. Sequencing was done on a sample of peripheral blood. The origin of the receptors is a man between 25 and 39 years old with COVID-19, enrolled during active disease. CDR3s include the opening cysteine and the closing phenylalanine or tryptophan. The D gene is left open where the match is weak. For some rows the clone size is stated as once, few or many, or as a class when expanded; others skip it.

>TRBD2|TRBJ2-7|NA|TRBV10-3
CAISEPALAGGLDEQYF
TGTGCCATCAGTGAGCCGGCTTTAGCGGGGGGGCTCGACGAGCAGTACTTC
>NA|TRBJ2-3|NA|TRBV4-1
CASSQDRGGWIDTQYF
TGCGCCAGCAGCCAAGATCGTGGCGGCTGGATAGATACGCAGTATTTT
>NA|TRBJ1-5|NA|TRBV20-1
CSASGLDGEGPQHF
TGCAGTGCTAGTGGTTTGGACGGGGAAGGGCCCCAGCATTTT
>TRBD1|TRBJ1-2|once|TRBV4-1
CASSHRTGGSGYTF
TGCGCCAGCAGCCACAGGACAGGGGGATCCGGCTACACCTTC
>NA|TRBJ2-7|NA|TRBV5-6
CASSHGQSGEQYF
TGTGCCAGCAGCCATGGACAGTCGGGCGAGCAGTACTTC
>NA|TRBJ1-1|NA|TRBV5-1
CASSFSGDTEAFF
TGCGCCAGCAGCTTTTCAGGGGACACTGAAGCTTTCTTT
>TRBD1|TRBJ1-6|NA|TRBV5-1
CASSPYGQGDNSPLHF
TGCGCCAGCAGCCCATACGGACAGGGGGACAATTCACCCCTCCACTTT
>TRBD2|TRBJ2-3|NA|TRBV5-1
CASSLRLAATSTDTQYF
TGCGCCAGCAGCTTGAGGCTAGCGGCGACAAGCACAGATACGCAGTATTTT
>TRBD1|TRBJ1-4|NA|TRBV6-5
CASRTRTGGEKLFF
TGTGCCAGCAGAACCCGGACAGGGGGTGAAAAACTGTTTTTT
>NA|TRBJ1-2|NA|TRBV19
CASSRGAAYGYTF
TGTGCCAGTAGTAGGGGCGCCGCCTATGGCTACACCTTC
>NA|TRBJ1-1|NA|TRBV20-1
CSASADRPNTEAFF
TGCAGTGCTAGTGCGGACAGACCGAACACTGAAGCTTTCTTT
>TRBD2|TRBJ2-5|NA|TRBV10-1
CASSDSIAGGQETQYF
TGCGCCAGCAGTGATTCGATAGCGGGGGGACAAGAGACCCAGTACTTC
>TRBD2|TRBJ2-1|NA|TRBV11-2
CASSLAPGLAGNNEQFF
TGTGCCAGCAGCTTAGCCCCGGGACTAGCGGGAAACAATGAGCAGTTCTTC
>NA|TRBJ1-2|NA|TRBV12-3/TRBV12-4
CASKLVGAYGYTF
TGTGCCAGCAAGTTGGTAGGGGCCTATGGCTACACCTTC
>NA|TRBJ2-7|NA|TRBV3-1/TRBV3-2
CASSRGGEQYF
TGTGCCAGCAGCCGAGGAGGCGAGCAGTACTTC
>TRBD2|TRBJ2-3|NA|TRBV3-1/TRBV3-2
CASSQGGTWPDTQYF
TGTGCCAGCAGCCAGGGGGGGACTTGGCCAGATACGCAGTATTTT
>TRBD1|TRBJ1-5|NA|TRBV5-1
CASSLGLRQGINNQPQHF
TGCGCCAGCAGCTTGGGGCTCAGACAGGGGATAAACAATCAGCCCCAGCATTTT
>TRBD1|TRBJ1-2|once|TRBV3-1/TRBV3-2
CASSQAGGESNYGYTF
TGTGCCAGCAGCCAGGCAGGGGGCGAGAGCAACTATGGCTACACCTTC
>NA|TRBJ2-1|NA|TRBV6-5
CASSLAGRTYNEQFF
TGTGCCAGCAGTTTGGCGGGGCGTACCTACAATGAGCAGTTCTTC
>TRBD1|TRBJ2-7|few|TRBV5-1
CASSSGQSSYEQYF
TGCGCCAGCAGCTCGGGACAGAGCTCCTACGAGCAGTACTTC
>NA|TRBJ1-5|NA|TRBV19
CATGGGVGNQPQHF
TGTGCCACTGGGGGGGGAGTGGGCAATCAGCCCCAGCATTTT
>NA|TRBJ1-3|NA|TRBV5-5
CASSRLSSGNTIYF
TGTGCCAGCAGCCGACTCAGCTCTGGAAACACCATATATTTT
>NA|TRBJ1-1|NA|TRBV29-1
CSVDSLQGGTEAFF
TGCAGCGTTGATAGTCTTCAGGGAGGGACTGAAGCTTTCTTT
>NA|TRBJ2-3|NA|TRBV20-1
CSASERLTDTQYF
TGCAGTGCTAGTGAGAGGCTCACAGATACGCAGTATTTT
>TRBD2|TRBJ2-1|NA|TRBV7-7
CASSPRTSAVSSYNEQFF
TGTGCCAGCAGCCCCCGGACTAGCGCGGTGAGCTCCTACAATGAGCAGTTCTTC
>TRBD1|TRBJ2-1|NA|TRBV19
CASSVGTGGLNEQFF
TGTGCCAGTAGTGTCGGGACAGGGGGCCTCAATGAGCAGTTCTTC